Following are 13 T cell receptor beta chains from one sample sequenced in a study of blood T cells in healthy people across ages. Sample-barcoded 5' priming and a J-beta primer mix drove a second PCR of about 6 to 12 cycles. TCRdb ran MiXCR on the 5' RACE reads and lists one entry per CDR3 protein. This table has about 1,600,000 distinct CDR3 sequences, 42% appearing once. Material for sequencing was blood. These receptors all come from a woman aged 18-29 years in good health.

This clonotype has a handful of counts. This rearrangement joins TRBV29-1 to TRBJ2-3; the D is unclear. CDR1 SQVTM and CDR2 ANQGSEA come from the germline V gene. V was trimmed by 2 bases and J by 2 bases, leaving 11 bases between them. The CDR3 sequence is 14 residues long. The CDR3 sequence is CSVESGRVTDTQYF. CDR3 DNA: TGCAGCGTTGAATCAGGCCGGGTCACAGATACGCAGTATTTT.

This clonotype was counted between two and nine times. The chain links TRBV21-1 to TRBJ2-7; TRBD2 reflects the table's D call only, with no check against the DNA. TRBV21-1 is a listed pseudogene. This CDR3 contains 14 residues. The CDR3 nucleotides are TGTGCCAGCCGGCTAGCGGGGCTCACCTACGAGCAGTACTTC. This gives the protein CASRLAGLTYEQYF.

This clonotype was observed a few times. This chain links TRBV6-5 with TRBJ2-7; 8 nucleotides line up with TRBD1. Germline V lookup: CDR1 MNHEY, CDR2 SVGAGI. CDR3 length: 15 residues. J was trimmed by 4 bases and V by 6 bases; bases with no gene match: 11. CDR3 sequence reads: CASRDRRGPGYEQYF. CDR3 DNA: TGTGCCAGCAGAGACCGCAGGGGGCCGGGATACGAGCAGTACTTC.

The CDR3 DNA sequence: TGCAGCGTTGACGATGGGGACCCTGGGGCCAACGTCCTGACTTTC. It specifies CSVDDGDPGANVLTF. The rearrangement uses TRBV29-1 and TRBJ2-6, with D tentatively TRBD1 or TRBD2 (5 bases each). Germline CDR1 reads SQVTM; CDR2 reads ANQGSEA. The CDR3 length is 15 residues. Trimming removed 3 bases from V and 2 bases from J, with 11 bases in between.

This CDR3 is CASSQRQGTSTDTQYF. The CDR3 DNA reads as TGTGCCAGCAGTCAGCGACAGGGAACTAGCACAGATACGCAGTATTTT. The chain combines TRBV12-3 or TRBV12-4 with TRBJ2-3; 7 bases are a match to TRBD1. The CDR3 spans 16 residues. With 5 bases clipped from V and 0 bases from J, the junction kept 8 bases outside the gene matches.

This clonotype was observed a handful of times. The chain recombines TRBV29-1 with TRBJ1-2; D is uncertain. Germline-derived CDR1 and CDR2 are SQVTM and ANQGSEA. Trimming took off 4 bases at V and 8 bases at J, with 26 bases between the two ends. This CDR3 is built from 16 residues. The CDR3 bases are TGCAGCGTTGCGGACGGTCAACAAATACCAACCTGGGGCTACACCTTC. Protein sequence: CSVADGQQIPTWGYTF.

In its sample, this clonotype was seen a few times. The chain has TRBV7-2 and TRBJ1-2; a possible D gene is TRBD1 (5 bases). The CDR3 spans 13 residues. The V gene's germline CDR1 is SGHTA and CDR2 FQGNSA. V lost 2 bases and J lost 6, with 10 bases in between. The CDR3 sequence is CASSLTGTDGYTF. The CDR3 nucleotides read TGTGCCAGCAGCTTAACCGGGACCGATGGCTACACCTTC.

This chain links TRBV7-2 with TRBJ2-1, with D possibly TRBD2 on 5 matching bases. From germline, CDR1 is SGHTA and CDR2 FQGNSA. V shed 4 bases and J shed 0 bases, with 19 bases lying between them. This CDR3 contains 18 residues. DNA of the CDR3: TGTGCCAGCAGCTCTCCCTCCCGCGGGCCAGGCTCCTACAATGAGCAGTTCTTC. Translated, it gives CASSSPSRGPGSYNEQFF.

V gene TRBV20-1 combines with J gene TRBJ2-7, with D possibly TRBD1 on 6 matching bases. The germline V and J ends were trimmed by 0 bases and 4 bases, with 16 bases remaining between them. Germline loops: CDR1 DFQATT, CDR2 SNEGSKA (reference sequence). This CDR3 region has 15 residues. The CDR3, as DNA: TGCAGTGCTAGAGATTTCGGCCAGGGGCCTTACGAGCAGTACTTC. Amino acid sequence: CSARDFGQGPYEQYF.

The V and J genes are TRBV4-2 and TRBJ2-2; TRBD1 is a possible D gene (6 bases). The germline V gene has CDR1 LGHNA and CDR2 YNFKEQ. Trimming stripped 6 bases from V and 3 bases from J, with 11 bases between. CDR3 size: 14 residues. Here the CDR3 DNA reads TGTGCCAGCAGGGGCAGGGGCGACACCGGGGAGCTGTTTTTT. Protein: CASRGRGDTGELFF.

V gene TRBV21-1 combines with J gene TRBJ2-1; TRBD2 is the table's D call, not checked against the DNA. TRBV21-1 is assigned pseudogene status. The CDR3 totals 19 residues. CDR3 nucleotides: TGTGCCAGCAGCAAAAAATCCGACACTAGCGGCAGCTCCTACAATGAGCAGTTCTTC. Its translation is CASSKKSDTSGSSYNEQFF.

The genes are TRBV27 and TRBJ2-7; D possibly uses TRBD1 or TRBD2 (5 bases each). CDR1 and CDR2 (germline): MNHEY, SMNVEV (reference sequence). The CDR3 is 15 residues long. V was clipped by 4 bases and J by 0 bases, with 13 bases between them. The CDR3 nucleotides read TGTGCCAGCAGTTCTCCGGGACGGAGCTCCTACGAGCAGTACTTC. Translating gives CASSSPGRSSYEQYF.

In this sample, this clonotype turned up a few times. The chain recombines TRBV6-5 with TRBJ2-5, with 8 positions matching TRBD2. Germline-derived CDR1 and CDR2 are MNHEY and SVGAGI. Germline trimming cut 8 bases from V and 11 bases from J; bases unmatched to any gene: 16. The length of the CDR3 is 14 residues. The CDR3 coding sequence is TGTGCCAGCCGCCCAGCGGGGGACTACAATGAGCAGTACTTC. This sequence encodes CASRPAGDYNEQYF.